This T cell receptor (beta chain) emerged from a study of T cell responses to AZD1222 COVID-19 vaccine. J lost 5 bases, V lost 6 bases, and 3 bases had no gene match. This CDR3 is built from 15 residues. Per germline, CDR1 MNHEY and CDR2 SVGAGI. A note on this clone: Its target is unknown.

Study-wide results and limits: Clonal diversity may have been underestimated, and the donors were mostly white British, with more females than males. Spike-specific TCR breadth and depth rose after two AZD1222 doses. Seropositive AZD1222 recipients at baseline numbered only 5 or 6. Sampling captured repertoires only after the peak T cell response.

The assay was immunoSEQ multiplex PCR, and TCRdb's table has in-frame clones only and misses some. This sample has 85,000 or so clones; 85% to 90% occur once, and the top ten carry approximately 5.8%. The sequenced sample was peripheral blood, obtained on day 0 of AZD1222 vaccination. The TCR originated in an adult in good health. V and J are TRBV6-5 and TRBJ2-1; 14 nucleotides match TRBD2. CDR3 coding DNA: TGTGCCAGCAGGACTAGCGGGGGGGTCCACAATGAGCAGTTCTTC. It encodes CASRTSGGVHNEQFF.